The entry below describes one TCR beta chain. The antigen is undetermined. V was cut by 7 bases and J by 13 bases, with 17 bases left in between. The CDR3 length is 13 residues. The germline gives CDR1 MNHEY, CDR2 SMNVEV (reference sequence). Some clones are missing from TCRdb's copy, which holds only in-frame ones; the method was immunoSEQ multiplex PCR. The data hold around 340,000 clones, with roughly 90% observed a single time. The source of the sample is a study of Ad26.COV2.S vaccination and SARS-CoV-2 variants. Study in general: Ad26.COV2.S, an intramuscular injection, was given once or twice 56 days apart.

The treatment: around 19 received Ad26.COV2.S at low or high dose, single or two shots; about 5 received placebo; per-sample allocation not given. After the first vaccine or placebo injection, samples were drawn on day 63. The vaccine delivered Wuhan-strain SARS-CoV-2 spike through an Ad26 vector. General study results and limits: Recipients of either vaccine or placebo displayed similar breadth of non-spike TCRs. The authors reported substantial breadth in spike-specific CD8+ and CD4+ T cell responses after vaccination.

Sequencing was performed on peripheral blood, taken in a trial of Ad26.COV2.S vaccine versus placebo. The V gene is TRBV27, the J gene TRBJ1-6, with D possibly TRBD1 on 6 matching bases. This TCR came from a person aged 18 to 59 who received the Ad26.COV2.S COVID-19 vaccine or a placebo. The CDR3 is CASTLGGGFPLHF. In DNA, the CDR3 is TGTGCCAGCACCTTAGGAGGGGGTTTTCCCCTCCACTTT.